This T cell receptor (beta chain) was sequenced during a study of shared clonotypes between healthy human individuals. V was pared by 3 bases and J by 3 bases, with 15 bases between. This CDR3 comprises 16 residues. Per germline, CDR1 LNHDA and CDR2 SQIVND (reference sequence). Measured with immunoSEQ multiplex PCR; TCRdb has only the in-frame clones, and not every one. This table has about 1.5 million clones, 95% to 99% appearing once. This TCR was recovered from a man under 40 in good health. The sequenced sample consisted of naive CD4+ T cells sorted from blood. Stated subset: CD45RA+ positively selected. V gene TRBV19 combines with J gene TRBJ1-5; the D is unclear. Here the CDR3 DNA reads TGTGCCAGTAGTATCCTACGGCAGTCCTACAATCAGCCCCAGCATTTT. It translates to CASSILRQSYNQPQHF.